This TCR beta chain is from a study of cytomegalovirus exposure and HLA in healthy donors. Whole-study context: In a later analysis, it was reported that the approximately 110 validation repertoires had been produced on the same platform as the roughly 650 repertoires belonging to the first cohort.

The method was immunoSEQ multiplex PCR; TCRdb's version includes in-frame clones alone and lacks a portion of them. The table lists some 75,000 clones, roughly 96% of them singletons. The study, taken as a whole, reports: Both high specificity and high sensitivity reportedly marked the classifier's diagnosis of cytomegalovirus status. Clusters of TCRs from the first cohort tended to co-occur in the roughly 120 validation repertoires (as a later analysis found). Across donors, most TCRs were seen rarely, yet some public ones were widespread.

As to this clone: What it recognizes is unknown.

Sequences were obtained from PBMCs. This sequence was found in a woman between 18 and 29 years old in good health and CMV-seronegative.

The CDR3 DNA sequence: TGTGCCAGCAGCTTAGATAAGCCTCTGAACACTGAAGCTTTCTTT. This sequence encodes CASSLDKPLNTEAFF. The genes are TRBV11-2 and TRBJ1-1, with no clear D. V dropped 0 bases and J dropped 0 bases, with 8 bases sitting between them. The CDR3 is made up of 15 amino acids. Germline V CDR1 and CDR2: SGHAT, FQNNGV.